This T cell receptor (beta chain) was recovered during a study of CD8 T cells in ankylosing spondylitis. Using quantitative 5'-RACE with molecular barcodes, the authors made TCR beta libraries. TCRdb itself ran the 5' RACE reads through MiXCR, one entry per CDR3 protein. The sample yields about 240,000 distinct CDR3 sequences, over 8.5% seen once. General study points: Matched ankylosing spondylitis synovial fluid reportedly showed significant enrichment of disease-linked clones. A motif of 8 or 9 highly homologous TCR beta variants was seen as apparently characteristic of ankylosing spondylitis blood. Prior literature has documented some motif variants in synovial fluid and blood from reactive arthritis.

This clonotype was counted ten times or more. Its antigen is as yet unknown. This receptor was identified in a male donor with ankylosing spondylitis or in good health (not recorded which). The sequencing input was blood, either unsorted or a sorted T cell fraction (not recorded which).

The CDR3 DNA follows: TGTGCCAGCACCCGCGACAGGGCCACCTACGAGCAGTACTTC. Its protein product is CASTRDRATYEQYF. The chain recombines TRBV5-6 with TRBJ2-7; 7 bases match TRBD1. From germline, CDR1 is SGHDT and CDR2 YYEEEE. J was trimmed by 2 bases and V by 6 bases; bases with no gene match: 8. The CDR3 loop spans 14 amino acids.